The text below deals with one T cell receptor beta chain. The antigen is not known. The germline CDR1 and CDR2 sequences are SGHNT and YYREEE (reference sequence). This CDR3 region has 14 residues. Deletions cut 4 bases from V and 0 bases from J, with 9 bases between. Primers for the PCR totalled 60 Vbeta and 13 Jbeta. Only in-frame clones appear in the TCRdb table, and some are missing; sequencing was by immunoSEQ multiplex PCR. The sample contains approximately 77,000 clones, around three quarters of which appear only once. The data were taken from a study of cytomegalovirus exposure and HLA in healthy donors. The study, taken as a whole, reports: Reportedly, fewer N-insertions than the approximately 680-donor mean appeared in an Asian-associated ancestry cluster in a later analysis. Sequencing probably produced one cluster of sequence variants that were highly shared.

The material sequenced was PBMCs. The sequence was obtained from a man in his forties in good health and CMV-seronegative. The chain uses TRBV5-4 and TRBJ2-3; the D gene is possibly TRBD2 (6 bases). The CDR3 coding sequence is TGTGCCAGCAGCCCTCTAGCGAGCACAGATACGCAGTATTTT. It encodes CASSPLASTDTQYF.